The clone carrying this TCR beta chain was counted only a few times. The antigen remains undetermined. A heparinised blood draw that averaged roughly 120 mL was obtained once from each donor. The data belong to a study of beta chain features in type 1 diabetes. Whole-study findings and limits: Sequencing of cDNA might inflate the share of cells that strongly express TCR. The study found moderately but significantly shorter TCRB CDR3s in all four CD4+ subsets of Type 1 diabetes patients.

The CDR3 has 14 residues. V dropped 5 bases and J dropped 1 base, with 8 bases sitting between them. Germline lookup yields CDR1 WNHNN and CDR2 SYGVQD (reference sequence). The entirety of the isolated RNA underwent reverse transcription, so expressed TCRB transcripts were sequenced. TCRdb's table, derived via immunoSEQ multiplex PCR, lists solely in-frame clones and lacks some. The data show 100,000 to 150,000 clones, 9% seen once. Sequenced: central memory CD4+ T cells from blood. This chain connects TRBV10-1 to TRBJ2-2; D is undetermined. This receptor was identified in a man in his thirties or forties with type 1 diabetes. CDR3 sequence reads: CASSSTGNTGELFF. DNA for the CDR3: TGCGCCAGCAGTTCGACGGGGAACACCGGGGAGCTGTTTTTT.